One sample yielded the 29 T cell receptor beta chains listed below, sequenced in a study of T cell changes during pregnancy in multiple sclerosis. TCRdb keeps only in-frame clones here, not all; method: immunoSEQ multiplex PCR. The table lists over 50,000 clones, around nine tenths of them singletons. The sample here was peripheral blood, taken after pregnancy. These TCRs come from a female donor with multiple sclerosis, enrolled in a pregnancy study.

CDR3 DNA sequence: TGCGCCACCTCGACTAGCGGGGGGGGAGAGACCCAGTACTTC. Translation gives CATSTSGGGETQYF. This chain joins TRBV5-1 and TRBJ2-5; the match to TRBD2 covers 14 bases. The CDR3 has 14 residues. Trimming removed 9 bases from V and 4 bases from J; junction bases left unmatched: 5. Germline CDR1 reads SGHRS; CDR2 reads YFSETQ.

The chain uses TRBV18 and TRBJ1-1, with TRBD1 as a possible D gene (6 bases). The CDR3 length is 15 residues. V was cut by 3 bases and J by 5 bases, with 16 bases left in between. Germline loops: CDR1 KGHSH, CDR2 LQKENI. CDR3 loop: CASSPPGGAATEAFF. In DNA, the CDR3 is TGTGCCAGCTCACCCCCGGGGGGGGCGGCGACTGAAGCTTTCTTT.

The J gene is TRBJ2-2, the V gene TRBV30, with TRBD2 as a possible D gene (6 bases). Looked up from germline, CDR1 is GTSNPN and CDR2 is SVGIG (reference sequence). Trimming left V 4 bases short and J 5 bases short, with 14 bases between. This CDR3 is built from 14 residues. CDR3 DNA: TGTGCCTGGAACGAGCCGGGGGTGACCGGGGAGCTGTTTTTT. Protein: CAWNEPGVTGELFF. Full variable domain (remainder filled in from reference TRBV30 and TRBJ2-2): SQTIHQWPATLVQPVGSPLSLECTVEGTSNPNLYWYRQAAGRGLQLLFYSVGIGQISSEVPQNLSASRPQDRQFILSSKKLLLSDSGFYLCAWNEPGVTGELFFGEGSRLTVL.

V and J are TRBV1 and TRBJ1-2; TRBD1, the D gene given by the table, was not confirmed from the DNA. TRBV1 is assigned pseudogene status. The CDR3 is made up of 15 amino acids. The CDR3 region is CTSSHQPDRGAGYTF. The CDR3 DNA reads as TGCACCAGCAGCCACCAACCGGACAGGGGCGCAGGCTACACCTTC.

The chain uses TRBV5-4 and TRBJ1-3; tentatively, D is TRBD1 (5 bases). The V gene's germline CDR1 is SGHNT and CDR2 YYREEE (reference sequence). V gave up 1 base and J gave up 4 bases, with 15 bases separating them. The CDR3 consists of 16 residues. CDR3 sequence: CASSLFPGSSGNTIYF. The CDR3 DNA sequence: TGTGCCAGCAGCTTGTTTCCAGGGTCGTCCGGAAACACCATATATTTT.

This clone was found once. The V call is TRBV2, the J call TRBJ1-1; D gene uncertain. The length of the CDR3 is 14 residues. Per the germline V gene, CDR1 is SNHLY and CDR2 is FYNNEI. The V end lost 2 bases, the J end lost 0 bases, and 7 bases lay between the germline ends. CDR3 DNA sequence: TGTGCCAGCAGTGAACCCACAGTGAACACTGAAGCTTTCTTT. It yields the protein CASSEPTVNTEAFF.

CDR3 amino acids: CASSLYSSGNTIYF. CDR3 DNA sequence: TGTGCCAGCAGCTTGTACAGCTCTGGAAACACCATATATTTT. V is TRBV5-6 and J is TRBJ1-3, with D hard to call. Per germline, CDR1 SGHDT and CDR2 YYEEEE. V was trimmed by 1 base and J by 0 bases, leaving 5 bases between them. The CDR3 extends over 14 amino acids.

This chain uses TRBV7-8 with TRBJ2-5; 8 bases match TRBD2. Trimming removed 1 base from V and 9 bases from J; junction bases left unmatched: 10. The germline V gene encodes CDR1 SGHVS and CDR2 FQNEAQ. This CDR3 comprises 15 residues. The CDR3 loop reads CASSLDLGGGMAQYF. The CDR3 DNA is TGTGCCAGCAGCTTAGACCTTGGCGGGGGGATGGCCCAGTACTTC.

This clone was picked up a small number of times. The chain links TRBV28 to TRBJ1-2; unclear D gene. V was cut by 4 bases and J by 6 bases, with 12 bases left in between. Germline CDR1 and CDR2: MDHEN and SYDVKM. The CDR3 totals 13 residues. The CDR3 sequence is CASSSRREDGYTF. CDR3 in DNA: TGTGCCAGCAGTTCCCGCCGAGAGGATGGCTACACCTTC.

The CDR3 loop is CASSAHFNEQFF. The CDR3 nucleotides read TGTGCCAGCAGCGCCCACTTCAATGAGCAGTTCTTC. This rearrangement joins TRBV9 to TRBJ2-1; D is unresolved. The germline V gene encodes CDR1 SGDLS and CDR2 YYNGEE. With 3 bases removed from V and 6 bases from J, the gap between germline ends came to 7 bases. The CDR3 covers 12 residues.

The chain recombines TRBV18 with TRBJ2-1, with D hard to call. The V gene's germline CDR1 is KGHSH and CDR2 LQKENI. Trimming pared 0 bases from V and 7 bases from J, leaving 19 bases between. This CDR3 has 17 amino acids. The CDR3 region has the DNA TGTGCCAGCTCACCACCGGTTAGCCTCACCCGTTGGAATGAGCAGTTCTTC. The encoded protein is CASSPPVSLTRWNEQFF.

The rearrangement uses TRBV10-3 and TRBJ1-3; D unresolved. V lost 6 bases and J lost 4, with 16 bases in between. From germline, CDR1 is ENHRY and CDR2 SYGVKD. CDR3 length equals 15 residues. CDR3 in amino acids: CAISDSAAWGNTIYF. The CDR3 DNA is TGTGCCATCAGCGATTCAGCGGCGTGGGGAAACACCATATATTTT.

The gene calls are TRBV25-1 and TRBJ2-7, with TRBD2 matching over 8 bases. J lost 2 bases, V lost 2 bases, and 11 bases had no gene match. This CDR3 is 17 amino acids long. Germline V gives CDR1 MGHDK, CDR2 SYGVNS. CDR3 sequence (DNA): TGTGCCAGCAGTGAAAATCCCCTCCGGCGGGGGGCCTACGAGCAGTACTTC. Its translation is CASSENPLRRGAYEQYF.

This clone was counted once. The chain carries TRBV18 and TRBJ1-4; no clear D gene. The CDR3 loop spans 13 amino acids. The germline V gene has CDR1 KGHSH and CDR2 LQKENI. With 2 bases removed from V and 8 bases from J, the gap between germline ends came to 9 bases. Written as DNA, the CDR3 is TGTGCCAGCTCACCAGGGCTTGGGGAAAAACTGTTTTTT. Its protein product is CASSPGLGEKLFF. Drawing the rest from reference TRBV18 and TRBJ1-4, the complete variable domain is NAGVMQNPRHLVRRRGQEARLRCSPMKGHSHVYWYRQLPEEGLKFMVYLQKENIIDESGMPKERFSAEFPKEGPSILRIQQVVRGDSAAYFCASSPGLGEKLFFGSGTQLSVL.

This sequence joins TRBV6-4 and TRBJ1-5, with 8 bases that match TRBD1. The J segment lost 7 bases and the V segment lost 5 bases, leaving 7 bases of the junction unmatched. This CDR3 contains 14 residues. CDR1 MRHNA and CDR2 SNTAGT come from the germline V gene. The CDR3, as DNA: TGTGCCAGCAGTTCAACAGGGGGGGTACAGCCCCAGCATTTT. It encodes CASSSTGGVQPQHF.

The CDR3 is CASSLEAFGVNEKLFF. DNA of the CDR3: TGTGCCAGCAGCTTAGAAGCATTCGGGGTTAATGAAAAACTGTTTTTT. This chain connects TRBV7-6 to TRBJ1-4; D is unclear. This CDR3 comprises 16 residues. The V gene lost 1 base and the J gene lost 4 bases, with 13 bases spanning the gap. Germline V gives CDR1 SGHVS, CDR2 FNYEAQ.

J is TRBJ2-1 and V is TRBV12-5, with TRBD1 as a possible D gene (6 bases). The CDR3 sequence is 17 residues long. V was pared by 0 bases and J by 4 bases, with 16 bases between. Germline CDR1 is LGHNT and CDR2 is FRNRAP. CDR3 DNA sequence: TGTGCTAGTGGTTTGGTACAGGGCCGCCCCCCTTACAATGAGCAGTTCTTC. It specifies CASGLVQGRPPYNEQFF.

A single count supports this clone. V usage is TRBV6-1 and J usage is TRBJ2-2; no firm D call. The germline CDR1 and CDR2 sequences are MNHNS and SASEGT. V lost 10 bases to trimming and J lost 6 bases, with 9 bases between them. The CDR3 is 11 residues long. CDR3 protein: CATTVAGELFF. As DNA, the CDR3 is TGTGCCACTACGGTTGCCGGGGAGCTGTTTTTT.

There are a few counts of this clone. This sequence joins TRBV7-2 and TRBJ1-1; TRBD1 matches at 8 bases. The V and J ends lost 3 bases and 4 bases, in that order; junction bases with no gene match: 1. Germline V gene lookup returns CDR1 SGHTA and CDR2 FQGNSA. This CDR3 has 13 residues. The CDR3 protein is CASSLDRVTEAFF. The CDR3 DNA reads as TGTGCCAGCAGCTTGGACAGGGTCACTGAAGCTTTCTTT. The entire variable domain, with the rest obtained from reference TRBV7-2 and TRBJ1-1, is as follows: GAGVSQSPSNKVTEKGKDVELRCDPISGHTALYWYRQSLGQGLEFLIYFQGNSAPDKSGLPSDRFSAERTGGSVSTLTIQRTQQEDSAVYLCASSLDRVTEAFFGQGTRLTVV.

The chain is built from TRBV7-9 and TRBJ1-3; 8 bases are a match to TRBD1. After removal of 3 bases from V and 1 base from J, the junction contained 2 bases not matched to a gene. Germline-derived CDR1 and CDR2 are SEHNR and FQNEAQ (reference sequence). The CDR3 runs to 15 residues. The CDR3 DNA sequence: TGTGCCAGCAGCTTGGGGACAGGATCTGGAAACACCATATATTTT. It yields the protein CASSLGTGSGNTIYF.

CDR3 residues: CAISVDSLNTEAFF. The CDR3 nucleotides read TGTGCCATCAGCGTAGACAGCCTGAACACTGAAGCTTTCTTT. This chain uses TRBV10-3 with TRBJ1-1, with D possibly matching TRBD1 (5 bases). Germline loops: CDR1 ENHRY, CDR2 SYGVKD. The V and J ends lost 6 bases and 0 bases respectively, with 11 bases between them. The CDR3 runs to 14 residues.

The chain carries TRBV5-1 and TRBJ1-3; the D is unclear. This CDR3 region has 13 residues. Germline V CDR1 and CDR2: SGHRS, YFSETQ. With 5 bases removed from V and 3 bases from J, the gap between germline ends came to 9 bases. Here the CDR3 reads CASSRDLGNTIYF. The CDR3 coding sequence is TGCGCCAGCAGTCGGGATCTTGGAAACACCATATATTTT.

The J gene is TRBJ2-2, the V gene TRBV2, with 8 bases lining up with TRBD1. The CDR3 has 13 residues. The V segment lost 6 bases and the J segment 8 bases; nucleotides outside the gene matches: 5. Germline values: CDR1 SNHLY, CDR2 FYNNEI. The CDR3 here is CASRDRAKGELFF. In nucleotides, the CDR3 is TGTGCCAGCAGGGACAGGGCGAAGGGGGAGCTGTTTTTT.

This sequence joins TRBV18 and TRBJ2-5, with 8 bases matching TRBD1. CDR3 length equals 16 residues. V gave up 4 bases and J gave up 1 base; unmatched junction bases: 8. Germline lookup yields CDR1 KGHSH and CDR2 LQKENI. CDR3 nucleotides: TGTGCCAGCTCACTAACCCGGGGACAGGTCCAAGAGACCCAGTACTTC. It encodes CASSLTRGQVQETQYF.

The rearrangement links TRBV19 to TRBJ2-5, with 14 bases aligning to TRBD2. V lost 4 bases and J lost 2; bases outside the gene matches: 6. Germline CDR1 is LNHDA and CDR2 is SQIVND (reference sequence). The length of the CDR3 is 17 residues. Here the CDR3 reads CASSTETSGGAQETQYF. In DNA form, the CDR3 reads TGTGCCAGTAGTACAGAGACTAGCGGGGGGGCTCAAGAGACCCAGTACTTC. The entire variable domain, with the rest obtained from reference TRBV19 and TRBJ2-5, is as follows: DGGITQSPKYLFRKEGQNVTLSCEQNLNHDAMYWYRQDPGQGLRLIYYSQIVNDFQKGDIAEGYSVSREKKESFPLTVTSAQKNPTAFYLCASSTETSGGAQETQYFGPGTRLLVL.

The V and J genes are TRBV5-6 and TRBJ2-3, with D possibly being TRBD1 (6 bases). Germline V gene data show CDR1 as SGHDT and CDR2 as YYEEEE. The CDR3 extends over 15 amino acids. V was cut by 3 bases and J by 0 bases, with 11 bases left in between. The CDR3: CASSSRGTSTDTQYF. Here the CDR3 DNA reads TGTGCCAGCAGCTCGAGGGGGACAAGCACAGATACGCAGTATTTT.

The rearrangement joins TRBV6-1 to TRBJ2-7, with 7 bases that match TRBD2. This CDR3 has 15 amino acids. V was clipped by 1 base and J by 2 bases; unmatched bases: 5. Germline CDR1 MNHNS, CDR2 SASEGT. Here the CDR3 DNA reads TGTGCCAGCAGTGAAGGGGGGGGAGTCACCTACGAGCAGTACTTC. This encodes CASSEGGGVTYEQYF.

V and J are TRBV2 and TRBJ1-1, with D tentatively TRBD1 (6 bases). V lost 5 bases to trimming and J lost 10 bases, with 11 bases between them. Per germline, CDR1 SNHLY and CDR2 FYNNEI. This CDR3 comprises 11 residues. CDR3 sequence reads: CASSPQGRAFF. DNA for the CDR3: TGTGCCAGCAGTCCACAGGGAAGAGCTTTCTTT.

The count of this clone is one. The rearrangement joins TRBV12-2 to TRBJ1-1. TRBV12-2 is a known pseudogene. The CDR3 length is 15 residues. This CDR3 reads CASRPGGTRLTEAFF. The CDR3 DNA sequence: TGTGCAAGTCGCCCGGGAGGGACGAGACTCACTGAAGCTTTCTTT.